The 21 T cell receptor beta chains in this list originate from one sample, sequenced in a study of CD8+ T cells in alopecia areata. As the sequencing template, cDNA was produced by extracting RNA and reverse transcribing it. Libraries were prepared by immunoSEQ multiplex PCR; TCRdb keeps only in-frame clonotypes and omits some of them. The sample records over 150,000 clones, roughly three fifths being singletons. Treatment given: oral pan-JAK inhibitor, 5-10 mg twice daily. The sequences come from CD4+ T cells sorted from blood, collected at week 4, from a patient treated with tofacitinib. The receptors come from a human donor with alopecia areata.

This clone was recorded a few times. The rearrangement links TRBV10-3 to TRBJ1-2; TRBD1 might be the D (5 bases). Germline CDR1 and CDR2: ENHRY and SYGVKD. This CDR3 contains 14 residues. V was clipped by 2 bases and J by 6 bases, with 13 bases between them. As DNA, the CDR3 is TGTGCCATCAGTGAGGGGAAGGCGGGGGATGGCTACACCTTC. This sequence encodes CAISEGKAGDGYTF.

The genes are TRBV27 and TRBJ1-2; weak D call: TRBD1 (5 bases). The CDR3 has 15 amino acids. Trimming took 6 bases from V and 1 from J, leaving 15 bases between them. Germline V gene data show CDR1 as MNHEY and CDR2 as SMNVEV (reference sequence). The CDR3 protein is CASSQKPGVNYGYTF. The CDR3 DNA follows: TGTGCCAGCAGCCAGAAACCGGGGGTTAACTATGGCTACACCTTC.

CDR3 in DNA: TGTGCCAGCAGACCTGACCTGGGGGGCGATGGCTACACCTTC. This translates into CASRPDLGGDGYTF. The chain links TRBV28 to TRBJ1-2; a weak D match, TRBD1 (6 bases). CDR3 length: 14 amino acids. Per the germline V gene, CDR1 is MDHEN and CDR2 is SYDVKM. The ends were cut back, 6 bases at V and 6 bases at J, with 17 bases in the middle.

This clone was seen only a few times. The chain links TRBV5-1 to TRBJ1-6; weak D call: TRBD1 (6 bases). The germline V gene encodes CDR1 SGHRS and CDR2 YFSETQ. The CDR3 contains 14 residues. V shed 0 bases and J shed 5 bases, with 6 bases lying between them. The CDR3 sequence is CASSLGTDNSPLHF. As DNA, the CDR3 is TGCGCCAGCAGCTTGGGGACAGATAATTCACCCCTCCACTTT.

This chain uses TRBV5-5 with TRBJ2-5; TRBD1 matches at 9 bases. Germline values: CDR1 SGHKS, CDR2 YYEKEE (reference sequence). The CDR3 length is 14 residues. V was clipped by 4 bases and J by 4 bases; unmatched bases: 5. CDR3 coding DNA: TGTGCCAGCAGCGAGGGACAGGGCCGAGAGACCCAGTACTTC. This gives the protein CASSEGQGRETQYF.

The rearrangement joins TRBV25-1 to TRBJ2-3; D gene ambiguous. The CDR3 contains 15 residues. Trimming took 3 bases from V and 0 from J, leaving 10 bases between them. The germline V gene has CDR1 MGHDK and CDR2 SYGVNS. The CDR3 DNA reads as TGTGCCAGCAGTGATTGGGAACAAAGCACAGATACGCAGTATTTT. Translated: CASSDWEQSTDTQYF.

Only a few counts were recorded for this clone. This rearrangement joins TRBV30 to TRBJ2-4; 11 bases are a match to TRBD2. This CDR3 comprises 18 residues. V lost 4 bases to trimming and J lost 5 bases; unmatched junction nucleotides: 16. Germline CDR1 GTSNPN, CDR2 SVGIG (reference sequence). CDR3: CAWTRSSGGPPGQNIQYF. CDR3 bases: TGTGCCTGGACCAGATCTAGCGGGGGGCCGCCGGGACAAAACATTCAGTACTTC.

The rearrangement links TRBV2 to TRBJ1-6; no reliable D call. This CDR3 contains 14 residues. Germline V CDR1 and CDR2: SNHLY, FYNNEI. V was clipped by 3 bases and J by 7 bases, with 10 bases between them. CDR3 DNA sequence: TGTGCCAGCAGTGAGGGATGGGAAAATTCACCCCTCCACTTT. The encoded protein is CASSEGWENSPLHF.

The chain uses TRBV4-3 and TRBJ2-6, with D possibly being TRBD2 (5 bases). Looked up from germline, CDR1 is LGHNA and CDR2 is YSLEER. V lost 3 bases and J lost 3, with 9 bases in between. The CDR3 has 15 residues. CDR3 in amino acids: CASSQGEGGANVLTF. CDR3 DNA: TGCGCCAGCAGCCAGGGTGAGGGTGGGGCCAACGTCCTGACTTTC.

This clone was found a few times. The chain recombines TRBV7-9 with TRBJ1-2; D is unresolved. CDR3 size: 13 residues. Germline values: CDR1 SEHNR, CDR2 FQNEAQ (reference sequence). Trimming left V 2 bases short and J 2 bases short, with 6 bases between. CDR3 protein: CASSLQDNYGYTF. CDR3 nucleotides: TGTGCCAGCAGCTTACAGGACAACTATGGCTACACCTTC. Using reference TRBV7-9 and TRBJ1-2 for the parts outside the CDR3, the full variable domain is DTGVSQNPRHKITKRGQNVTFRCDPISEHNRLYWYRQTLGQGPEFLTYFQNEAQLEKSRLLSDRFSAERPKGSFSTLEIQRTEQGDSAMYLCASSLQDNYGYTFGSGTRLTVV.

The V gene is TRBV29-1, the J gene TRBJ2-7; no reliable D call. Trimming took 2 bases from V and 1 from J, leaving 15 bases between them. The germline gives CDR1 SQVTM, CDR2 ANQGSEA. The CDR3 sequence is 15 residues long. The chain's CDR3 is CSVERAKPQSYEQYF. The CDR3, as DNA: TGCAGCGTTGAAAGGGCGAAGCCTCAGTCCTACGAGCAGTACTTC.

V and J are TRBV5-1 and TRBJ1-1, with D maybe TRBD1 (5 bases). CDR3 length: 15 residues. V was cut by 2 bases and J by 1 base, with 12 bases left in between. The germline gives CDR1 SGHRS, CDR2 YFSETQ. CDR3 bases: TGCGCCAGCAGCTTTATGGACACTACGAACACTGAAGCTTTCTTT. This codes for CASSFMDTTNTEAFF.

The chain links TRBV4-3 to TRBJ2-4; 10 positions match TRBD2. This CDR3 comprises 17 residues. J gave up 0 bases and V 0 bases, and 2 bases lay outside the gene matches. Germline CDR1 LGHNA, CDR2 YSLEER. CDR3 residues: CASSQDLAGVAKNIQYF. As DNA, the CDR3 is TGCGCCAGCAGCCAAGATCTAGCGGGAGTAGCCAAAAACATTCAGTACTTC.

The V and J genes are TRBV6-5 and TRBJ1-4; D might be TRBD1 (5 bases). This CDR3 comprises 15 residues. Trimming took off 6 bases at V and 8 bases at J, with 19 bases between the two ends. From germline, CDR1 is MNHEY and CDR2 SVGAGI. The CDR3 spells CASRVTWGVGEKLFF. For the CDR3, the DNA is TGTGCCAGCAGGGTAACGTGGGGGGTTGGAGAAAAACTGTTTTTT.

This clone was observed a handful of times. The chain uses TRBV29-1 and TRBJ2-2; no firm D call. The CDR3 loop spans 13 amino acids. Germline CDR1 is SQVTM and CDR2 is ANQGSEA. Trimming took 1 base from V and 3 from J, leaving 6 bases between them. The CDR3 here is CSVEGGYTGELFF. The CDR3, as DNA: TGCAGCGTTGAAGGTGGATACACCGGGGAGCTGTTTTTT.

The chain combines TRBV19 with TRBJ1-5; D unresolved. Germline CDR1 LNHDA, CDR2 SQIVND (reference sequence). The CDR3 totals 13 residues. V was pared by 4 bases and J by 7 bases, with 11 bases between. DNA of the CDR3: TGTGCCAGTAGTACCCAACTGGCCCAGCCCCAGCATTTT. Its protein product is CASSTQLAQPQHF.

Here the CDR3 reads CASSPKTGTGYGYTF. The CDR3 DNA is TGTGCCAGCAGCCCCAAAACCGGGACAGGCTATGGCTACACCTTC. The rearrangement uses TRBV5-4 and TRBJ1-2; 8 nucleotides agree with TRBD1. Trimming cost V 4 bases and J 4 bases; bases outside gene matches: 9. The CDR3 is 15 amino acids. The V gene's germline CDR1 is SGHNT and CDR2 YYREEE (reference sequence).

CDR3 coding DNA: TGTGCCAGCCGTGGGGGGAACACTGAAGCTTTCTTT. Protein sequence: CASRGGNTEAFF. This chain connects TRBV6-1 to TRBJ1-1, with D tentatively TRBD1 (5 bases). Trimming took 8 bases from V and 1 from J, leaving 8 bases between them. The length of the CDR3 is 12 residues. The V gene's germline CDR1 is MNHNS and CDR2 SASEGT.

The rearrangement joins TRBV7-9 to TRBJ2-2, with D unresolved. V lost 4 bases and J 0 bases, leaving 6 bases between the germline ends. The germline CDR1 and CDR2 sequences are SEHNR and FQNEAQ (reference sequence). The CDR3 is 14 amino acids. CDR3 region: CASSSTSNTGELFF. Written as DNA, the CDR3 is TGTGCCAGCAGCTCCACGTCGAACACCGGGGAGCTGTTTTTT.

This clone was picked up one time. As DNA, the CDR3 is TGTGCCAGCAGCTTCCGGTCAGGCTCCCCACAACTCCTGAGCTATGGCTACACCTTC. Its translation: CASSFRSGSPQLLSYGYTF. The rearrangement joins TRBV7-9 to TRBJ1-2; D is ambiguous. Deletions cut 3 bases from V and 4 bases from J, with 27 bases between. The CDR3 has 19 residues. Per the germline V gene, CDR1 is SEHNR and CDR2 is FQNEAQ (reference sequence).

The rearrangement uses TRBV27 and TRBJ1-5; a possible D gene is TRBD1 (6 bases). CDR3 size: 15 residues. Trimming removed 2 bases from V and 2 bases from J, with 10 bases in between. Germline loops: CDR1 MNHEY, CDR2 SMNVEV (reference sequence). The CDR3: CASSLRGAGNQPQHF. DNA for the CDR3: TGTGCCAGCAGTTTACGGGGGGCCGGCAATCAGCCCCAGCATTTT.